This TCR beta chain was captured in a study of T cells in Graves' hyperthyroidism and ophthalmopathy. Study results and limitations: Ophthalmopathy cases were set apart from stable hyperthyroidism by a 13 V-J model.

TCR beta CDR3 regions were amplified from RNA. Carried out on the TCR CDR3, a first-round RT-PCR used the HTBI primer set. TCRdb processed the multiplex PCR reads anew with MiXCR; each CDR3 protein has one entry. The table lists some 50,000 distinct CDR3 sequences, 48% of them singletons. Extraction of PBMCs used roughly 9.3 ml of fresh peripheral blood. This clonotype was seen repeatedly, ten times or more. Antigen: not known. CDR3 length: 14 residues. CDR1 is SGHRS, CDR2 YFSETQ, per germline. Trimming cost V 6 bases and J 3 bases, with 13 bases left between them. This chain links TRBV5-1 with TRBJ1-3, with a possible D match to TRBD1 (5 bases). The origin of this receptor is a woman in her fifties or sixties with Graves' ophthalmopathy. Sample: blood. CDR3 amino acids: CASKQDSSGNTIYF. CDR3 nucleotides: TGCGCCAGCAAACAAGACAGCAGTGGAAACACCATATATTTT.